Shown below are 28 T cell receptor beta chains from a single sample sequenced in a study of a mutant IDH1 vaccine in newly diagnosed glioma. For these TCRs, the target antigens are not known. Time point here: week 5, during vaccination. With topical imiquimod, each dose of the vaccine consisted of 300 ug of mutant IDH1 20-mer peptide. Libraries were prepared by immunoSEQ multiplex PCR; TCRdb keeps only in-frame clonotypes and omits some of them. The table has around 58,000 clones, 75% to 85% seen once. The sequences come from PBMCs, collected from a glioma patient whose treatment included an IDH1 peptide vaccine. These TCRs come from a man aged 25 to 45 with glioma.

The rearrangement uses TRBV15 and TRBJ2-7; no firm D call. Between the trimmed V and J ends, which lost 0 bases and 2 bases, there was a span of 8 bases. From germline, CDR1 is LNHNV and CDR2 YYDKDF (reference sequence). The CDR3 length is 14 residues. The CDR3 sequence is CATSRDLQTYEQYF. CDR3 bases: TGTGCCACCAGCAGAGACCTTCAGACCTACGAGCAGTACTTC.

The chain joins TRBV28 to TRBJ2-3, with 7 bases that match TRBD1. The junction had 5 bases not matched to a gene; V was cut back by 2 bases and J by 3 bases. Per germline, CDR1 MDHEN and CDR2 SYDVKM. The CDR3 is 15 amino acids. DNA of the CDR3: TGTGCCAGCAGTTTAAGGCCAGGGGGAACAGATACGCAGTATTTT. This encodes CASSLRPGGTDTQYF. The entire variable domain, with the rest obtained from reference TRBV28 and TRBJ2-3, is as follows: DVKVTQSSRYLVKRTGEKVFLECVQDMDHENMFWYRQDPGLGLRLIYFSYDVKMKEKGDIPEGYSVSREKKERFSLILESASTNQTSMYLCASSLRPGGTDTQYFGPGTRLTVL.

This clone showed up just a few times. The chain combines TRBV18 with TRBJ1-4, with D maybe TRBD1 (5 bases). The CDR3 covers 12 residues. The V gene lost 2 bases and the J gene lost 12 bases, with 10 bases spanning the gap. Germline V gives CDR1 KGHSH, CDR2 LQKENI. CDR3: CASSPSAQELFF. DNA for the CDR3: TGTGCCAGCTCACCATCCGCACAGGAACTGTTTTTT.

The gene calls are TRBV27 and TRBJ2-1; 13 bases are a match to TRBD2. The J segment lost 8 bases and the V segment lost 5 bases, leaving 12 bases of the junction unmatched. This CDR3 comprises 17 residues. Germline lookup yields CDR1 MNHEY and CDR2 SMNVEV (reference sequence). The CDR3 is CASSTLSGLAGIDEQFF. The CDR3 coding sequence is TGTGCCAGCAGTACTCTTTCGGGACTAGCGGGGATCGATGAGCAGTTCTTC.

The CDR3 DNA reads as TGCGCCAGCGGCAAGTCTCCGAACACTGAAGCTTTCTTT. Amino acids: CASGKSPNTEAFF. V usage is TRBV10-1 and J usage is TRBJ1-1; D not certain. Trimming stripped 8 bases from V and 1 base from J, with 11 bases between. There are 13 residues in the CDR3. Germline V gene sequence: CDR1 WNHNN, CDR2 SYGVQD (reference sequence).

This chain joins TRBV5-1 and TRBJ1-6; 10 bases align to TRBD1. CDR1 SGHRS and CDR2 YFSETQ come from the germline V gene. The CDR3 sequence is 17 residues long. J gave up 4 bases and V 4 bases, and 8 bases lay outside the gene matches. The CDR3 DNA reads as TGCGCCAGCAGCCCTTGGGGACAGGGGCAATATAATTCACCCCTCCACTTT. It encodes CASSPWGQGQYNSPLHF.

This chain uses TRBV30 with TRBJ2-2; 7 bases are shared with TRBD1. J gave up 4 bases and V 8 bases, and 7 bases lay outside the gene matches. This CDR3 comprises 13 residues. Per the germline V gene, CDR1 is GTSNPN and CDR2 is SVGIG (reference sequence). The CDR3 coding sequence is TGTGCCGGAAGACAGGGCACCACCGGGGAGCTGTTTTTT. It yields the protein CAGRQGTTGELFF. The complete variable domain, with remaining parts taken from reference TRBV30 and TRBJ2-2, reads SQTIHQWPATLVQPVGSPLSLECTVEGTSNPNLYWYRQAAGRGLQLLFYSVGIGQISSEVPQNLSASRPQDRQFILSSKKLLLSDSGFYLCAGRQGTTGELFFGEGSRLTVL.

This chain links TRBV19 with TRBJ2-2, with a possible D match to TRBD2 (6 bases). V was clipped by 5 bases and J by 5 bases, with 15 bases between them. The CDR3 totals 15 residues. Germline V gene sequence: CDR1 LNHDA, CDR2 SQIVND (reference sequence). This CDR3 reads CASSSGDFKTGELFF. DNA of the CDR3: TGTGCCAGTAGTTCTGGGGACTTCAAAACCGGGGAGCTGTTTTTT.

Only a few counts were recorded for this clone. CDR3 nucleotides: TGTGCCAGCAGTTCGCCCGCTCAGGGTGCCACTGAAGCTTTCTTT. Translation gives CASSSPAQGATEAFF. The rearrangement links TRBV6-5 to TRBJ1-1; D possibly corresponds to TRBD1 (5 bases). Trimming removed 4 bases from V and 4 bases from J, with 16 bases in between. Germline lookup yields CDR1 MNHEY and CDR2 SVGAGI. This CDR3 is 15 amino acids long.

The rearrangement joins TRBV7-9 to TRBJ1-2; weak D call: TRBD1 (5 bases). The CDR3 sequence is 13 residues long. Germline values: CDR1 SEHNR, CDR2 FQNEAQ (reference sequence). Trimming took off 0 bases at V and 3 bases at J, with 5 bases between the two ends. CDR3 residues: CASSLAGDYGYTF. CDR3 DNA: TGTGCCAGCAGCTTAGCGGGGGACTATGGCTACACCTTC.

The chain links TRBV5-8 to TRBJ2-2, with D maybe TRBD2 (5 bases). This CDR3 has 15 residues. The germline V gene encodes CDR1 SGHTS and CDR2 YDEGEE. V gave up 10 bases and J gave up 1 base, with 17 bases separating them. The CDR3 DNA reads as TGTGCCGGCTCGGACGGGAATTGGAACACCGGGGAGCTGTTTTTT. Residues: CAGSDGNWNTGELFF.

V and J are TRBV6-5 and TRBJ2-6; possible D gene TRBD1, 6 bases. This CDR3 spans 16 amino acids. Trimming removed 0 bases from V and 2 bases from J, with 8 bases in between. Germline V lookup: CDR1 MNHEY, CDR2 SVGAGI. This chain's CDR3 is CASSYSGTTGANVLTF. In nucleotides, the CDR3 is TGTGCCAGCAGTTACTCCGGGACAACTGGGGCCAACGTCCTGACTTTC.

The V gene is TRBV5-5, the J gene TRBJ2-3; 7 bases are shared with TRBD1. The length of the CDR3 is 17 residues. V gave up 3 bases and J gave up 0 bases; unmatched junction bases: 10. Germline CDR1 and CDR2: SGHKS and YYEKEE (reference sequence). DNA for the CDR3: TGTGCCAGCAGCTACGAGGACAGGACGCCTAGCACAGATACGCAGTATTTT. Residues: CASSYEDRTPSTDTQYF.

This clone was counted between two and nine times. The chain recombines TRBV2 with TRBJ1-1; TRBD1 matches at 7 bases. Germline CDR1 is SNHLY and CDR2 is FYNNEI. This CDR3 spans 15 amino acids. V gave up 7 bases and J gave up 3 bases; unmatched junction bases: 11. The CDR3 reads CASIEDRQRDTEAFF. For the CDR3, the DNA is TGTGCCAGCATAGAGGACAGGCAAAGGGACACTGAAGCTTTCTTT. The whole variable domain, remainder taken from reference TRBV2 and TRBJ1-1, is EPEVTQTPSHQVTQMGQEVILRCVPISNHLYFYWYRQILGQKVEFLVSFYNNEISEKSEIFDDQFSVERPDGSNFTLKIRSTKLEDSAMYFCASIEDRQRDTEAFFGQGTRLTVV.

V gene TRBV7-9 combines with J gene TRBJ2-2; a possible D gene is TRBD2 (6 bases). The V gene lost 2 bases and the J gene lost 2 bases, with 9 bases spanning the gap. CDR1 is SEHNR, CDR2 FQNEAQ, per germline (reference sequence). The length of the CDR3 is 15 residues. The CDR3: CASSLNGGNTGELFF. The CDR3 DNA reads TGTGCCAGCAGCTTAAACGGGGGAAACACCGGGGAGCTGTTTTTT. The full variable domain, completed using reference TRBV7-9 and TRBJ2-2, is DTGVSQNPRHKITKRGQNVTFRCDPISEHNRLYWYRQTLGQGPEFLTYFQNEAQLEKSRLLSDRFSAERPKGSFSTLEIQRTEQGDSAMYLCASSLNGGNTGELFFGEGSRLTVL.

The rearrangement uses TRBV19 and TRBJ2-2, with D hard to call. Germline V gene sequence: CDR1 LNHDA, CDR2 SQIVND (reference sequence). Trimming removed 3 bases from V and 5 bases from J, with 7 bases in between. CDR3 length: 13 residues. CDR3 bases: TGTGCCAGTAGTATTCTCTATACCGGGGAGCTGTTTTTT. It translates to CASSILYTGELFF.

With respect to this clone: Other DNA sequences in this specimen translate into the identical CDR3. V gene TRBV5-1 combines with J gene TRBJ2-3; 9 bases agree with TRBD1. Germline values: CDR1 SGHRS, CDR2 YFSETQ. Trimming took 3 bases from V and 3 from J; bases not matched to a gene: 2. The CDR3 has 14 residues. The CDR3 here is CASSSGQGTDTQYF. CDR3 nucleotide sequence: TGCGCCAGCAGCTCGGGACAGGGAACAGATACGCAGTATTTT.

J is TRBJ1-4 and V is TRBV5-6; D call uncertain. V was trimmed by 2 bases and J by 4 bases, leaving 9 bases between them. CDR3 size: 14 residues. Germline V CDR1 and CDR2: SGHDT, YYEEEE. CDR3 sequence: CASSFRSVNEKLFF. The CDR3 bases are TGTGCCAGCAGCTTCAGGAGCGTTAATGAAAAACTGTTTTTT. The whole variable domain, filled in from reference TRBV5-6 and TRBJ1-4, reads DAGVTQSPTHLIKTRGQQVTLRCSPKSGHDTVSWYQQALGQGPQFIFQYYEEEERQRGNFPDRFSGHQFPNYSSELNVNALLLGDSALYLCASSFRSVNEKLFFGSGTQLSVL.

A single count supports this clone. The chain uses TRBV5-4 and TRBJ2-7; the D is unclear. The V and J ends lost 2 bases and 2 bases respectively, with 14 bases between them. Per germline, CDR1 SGHNT and CDR2 YYREEE (reference sequence). The CDR3 is made up of 15 amino acids. The CDR3: CASSFFTELPYEQYF. The CDR3 DNA reads as TGTGCCAGCAGCTTTTTTACAGAACTTCCCTACGAGCAGTACTTC.

The CDR3 reads CASSLTGAVYEQYF. The DNA of the CDR3 is TGTGCCAGCAGCTTAACAGGGGCGGTCTACGAGCAGTACTTC. The chain recombines TRBV7-9 with TRBJ2-7; 7 bases align to TRBD1. J was trimmed by 3 bases and V by 2 bases; bases with no gene match: 4. This CDR3 comprises 14 residues. The germline gives CDR1 SEHNR, CDR2 FQNEAQ (reference sequence).

The chain employs TRBV14 and TRBJ1-2; possible D gene TRBD1, 5 bases. V was pared by 0 bases and J by 6 bases, with 17 bases between. The CDR3 is made up of 16 amino acids. Germline V CDR1 and CDR2: SGHDN, FVKESK. The CDR3 reads CASSQEDWQGSDGYTF. CDR3 nucleotide sequence: TGTGCCAGCAGCCAAGAAGACTGGCAGGGCTCGGATGGCTACACCTTC.

The chain links TRBV27 to TRBJ2-6; either TRBD1 or TRBD2 may supply D (5 bases each). V lost 5 bases and J lost 4, with 15 bases in between. This CDR3 is built from 16 residues. Germline CDR1 is MNHEY and CDR2 is SMNVEV (reference sequence). The CDR3 DNA sequence: TGTGCCAGCAGTCCTAGATTGGGGACCGGGGCCAACGTCCTGACTTTC. Encoded protein: CASSPRLGTGANVLTF.

The chain carries TRBV27 and TRBJ1-2; D is perhaps TRBD1 (6 bases). V lost 1 base and J lost 4, with 7 bases in between. The germline V gene has CDR1 MNHEY and CDR2 SMNVEV (reference sequence). The CDR3 contains 13 residues. CDR3 bases: TGTGCCAGCAGTTTATTACAGGGCTATGGCTACACCTTC. It specifies CASSLLQGYGYTF.

This chain joins TRBV29-1 and TRBJ2-1; the match to TRBD1 covers 7 bases. In germline, CDR1 is SQVTM, CDR2 ANQGSEA. CDR3 size: 12 residues. The trim removed 6 bases at V and 10 bases at J, leaving 9 bases unmatched. The CDR3 nucleotides are TGCAGCGTCCCGATCAGGGGGAGAGAGCAGTTCTTC. This sequence encodes CSVPIRGREQFF.

The chain combines TRBV5-1 with TRBJ2-2, with TRBD1 matching over 7 bases. The V gene end was trimmed by 2 bases and the J gene end by 4 bases; junction bases not matched to a gene: 5. CDR1 SGHRS and CDR2 YFSETQ come from the germline V gene. The CDR3 contains 15 residues. The CDR3 DNA reads as TGCGCCAGCAGCTTAGGGGGCTCGGGCACCGGGGAGCTGTTTTTT. This gives the protein CASSLGGSGTGELFF. The whole variable domain, remainder taken from reference TRBV5-1 and TRBJ2-2, is KAGVTQTPRYLIKTRGQQVTLSCSPISGHRSVSWYQQTPGQGLQFLFEYFSETQRNKGNFPGRFSGRQFSNSRSEMNVSTLELGDSALYLCASSLGGSGTGELFFGEGSRLTVL.

Details on this clone: The same CDR3 also results from other DNA sequences found in this sample. This chain connects TRBV5-4 to TRBJ2-5, with 10 bases lining up with TRBD1. Unmatched junction bases numbered 6, after V lost 2 bases and J lost 2 bases. In germline, CDR1 is SGHNT, CDR2 YYREEE (reference sequence). The CDR3 has 16 residues. CDR3 residues: CASSFDRDRGQETQYF. The DNA for the CDR3 is TGTGCCAGCAGCTTCGATCGGGACAGGGGTCAAGAGACCCAGTACTTC.

The chain couples TRBV19 to TRBJ1-1; TRBD1 matches at 10 bases. Trimming removed 5 bases from V and 4 bases from J; junction bases left unmatched: 7. The germline CDR1 and CDR2 sequences are LNHDA and SQIVND (reference sequence). The CDR3 loop spans 15 amino acids. The CDR3 reads CASSPDRGVSTEAFF. CDR3 nucleotides: TGTGCCAGTAGTCCGGACAGGGGGGTGAGCACTGAAGCTTTCTTT. Based on the CDR3 plus reference TRBV19 and TRBJ1-1, the full variable domain is DGGITQSPKYLFRKEGQNVTLSCEQNLNHDAMYWYRQDPGQGLRLIYYSQIVNDFQKGDIAEGYSVSREKKESFPLTVTSAQKNPTAFYLCASSPDRGVSTEAFFGQGTRLTVV.

The count of this clone is one. This rearrangement joins TRBV2 to TRBJ1-5; 8 bases fit TRBD1. With V trimmed by 3 bases and J by 6 bases, 4 bases remained unmatched. CDR1 SNHLY and CDR2 FYNNEI come from the germline V gene. The CDR3 extends over 14 amino acids. CDR3 sequence: CASSDDRGSQPQHF. The CDR3, as DNA: TGTGCCAGCAGTGATGACAGGGGAAGTCAGCCCCAGCATTTT.